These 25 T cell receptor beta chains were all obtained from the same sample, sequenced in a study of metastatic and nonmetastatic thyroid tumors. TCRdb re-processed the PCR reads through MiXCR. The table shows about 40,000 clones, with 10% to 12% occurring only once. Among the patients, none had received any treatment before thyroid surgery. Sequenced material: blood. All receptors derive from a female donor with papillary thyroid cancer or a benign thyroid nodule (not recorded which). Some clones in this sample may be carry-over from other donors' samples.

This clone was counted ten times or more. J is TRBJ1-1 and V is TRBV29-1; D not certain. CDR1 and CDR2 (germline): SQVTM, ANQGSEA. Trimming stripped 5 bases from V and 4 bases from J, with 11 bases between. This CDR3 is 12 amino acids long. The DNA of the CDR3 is TGCAGCGTTCGTTTACAGACCACTGAAGCTTTCTTT. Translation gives CSVRLQTTEAFF.

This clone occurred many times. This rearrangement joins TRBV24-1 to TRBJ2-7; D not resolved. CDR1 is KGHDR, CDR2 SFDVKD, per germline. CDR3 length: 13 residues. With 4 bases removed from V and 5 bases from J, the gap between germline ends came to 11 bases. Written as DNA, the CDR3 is TGTGCCACCAGTGAAGGCGGCGGTAACGAGCAGTACTTC. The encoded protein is CATSEGGGNEQYF.

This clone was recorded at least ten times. In DNA, the CDR3 is TGTGCCACCAGTGATTCCCGGACAGGGGACGAGCAGTACTTC. This gives the protein CATSDSRTGDEQYF. The chain carries TRBV24-1 and TRBJ2-7; 9 bases are shared with TRBD1. V shed 2 bases, J shed 5 bases, and the junction held 3 bases outside the gene matches. Germline values: CDR1 KGHDR, CDR2 SFDVKD. The CDR3 totals 14 residues.

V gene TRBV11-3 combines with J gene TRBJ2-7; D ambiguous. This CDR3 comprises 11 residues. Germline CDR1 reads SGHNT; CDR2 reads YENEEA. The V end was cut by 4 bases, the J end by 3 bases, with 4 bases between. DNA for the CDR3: TGTGCCAGCAGCTCCATCTACGAGCAGTACTTC. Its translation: CASSSIYEQYF.

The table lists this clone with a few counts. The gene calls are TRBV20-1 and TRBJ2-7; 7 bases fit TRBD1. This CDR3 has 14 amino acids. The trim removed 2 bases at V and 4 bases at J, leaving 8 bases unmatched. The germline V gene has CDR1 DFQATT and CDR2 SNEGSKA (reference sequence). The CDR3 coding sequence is TGCAGTGCTAGACGTGAGGGGGCGCTTTACGAGCAGTACTTC. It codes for CSARREGALYEQYF.

CDR3 residues: CSWSSADEQFF. The CDR3 nucleotides read TGCAGTTGGTCTAGTGCTGATGAGCAGTTCTTC. V usage is TRBV20-1 and J usage is TRBJ2-1, with no clear D. This CDR3 is 11 amino acids long. V shed 8 bases and J shed 8 bases, with 13 bases lying between them. Germline V gene data show CDR1 as DFQATT and CDR2 as SNEGSKA (reference sequence).

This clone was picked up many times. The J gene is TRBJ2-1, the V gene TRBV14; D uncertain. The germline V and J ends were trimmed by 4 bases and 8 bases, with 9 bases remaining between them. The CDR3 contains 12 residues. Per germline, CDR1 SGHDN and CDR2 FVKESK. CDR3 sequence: CASSRLQHEQFF. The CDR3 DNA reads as TGTGCCAGCAGCCGATTACAACATGAGCAGTTCTTC. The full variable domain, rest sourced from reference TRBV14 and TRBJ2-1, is EAGVTQFPSHSVIEKGQTVTLRCDPISGHDNLYWYRRVMGKEIKFLLHFVKESKQDESGMPNNRFLAERTGGTYSTLKVQPAELEDSGVYFCASSRLQHEQFFGPGTRLTVL.

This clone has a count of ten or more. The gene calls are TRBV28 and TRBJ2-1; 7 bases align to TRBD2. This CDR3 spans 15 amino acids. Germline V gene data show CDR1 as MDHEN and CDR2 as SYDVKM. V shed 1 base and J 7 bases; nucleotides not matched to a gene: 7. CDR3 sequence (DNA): TGTGCCAGCAGTTTATACGGGAGGACGGGTAATGAGCAGTTCTTC. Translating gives CASSLYGRTGNEQFF.

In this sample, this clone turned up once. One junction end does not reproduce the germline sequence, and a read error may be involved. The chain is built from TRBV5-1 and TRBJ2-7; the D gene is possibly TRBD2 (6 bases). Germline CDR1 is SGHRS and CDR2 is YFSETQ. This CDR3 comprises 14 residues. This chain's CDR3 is CASSPGRDLGEQYF. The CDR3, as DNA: TGTGCCAGCAGCCCAGGCCGGGACTTGGGAGAGCAGTACTTC. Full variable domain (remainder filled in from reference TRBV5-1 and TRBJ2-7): KAGVTQTPRYLIKTRGQQVTLSCSPISGHRSVSWYQQTPGQGLQFLFEYFSETQRNKGNFPGRFSGRQFSNSRSEMNVSTLELGDSALYLCASSPGRDLGEQYFGPGTRLTVT.

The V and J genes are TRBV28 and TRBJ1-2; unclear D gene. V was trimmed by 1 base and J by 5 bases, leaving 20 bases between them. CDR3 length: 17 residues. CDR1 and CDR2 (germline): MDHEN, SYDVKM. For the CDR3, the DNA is TGTGCCAGCAGTTTATCCCCCGTACAGTCTGCTTTGTATGGCTACACCTTC. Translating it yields CASSLSPVQSALYGYTF.

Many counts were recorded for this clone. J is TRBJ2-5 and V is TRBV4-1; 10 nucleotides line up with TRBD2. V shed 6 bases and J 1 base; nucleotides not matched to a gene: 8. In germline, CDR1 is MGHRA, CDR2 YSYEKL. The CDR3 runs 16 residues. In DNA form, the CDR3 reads TGCGCCAGCAGACGCGGACTAGCGGAACGCCAAGAGACCCAGTACTTC. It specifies CASRRGLAERQETQYF.

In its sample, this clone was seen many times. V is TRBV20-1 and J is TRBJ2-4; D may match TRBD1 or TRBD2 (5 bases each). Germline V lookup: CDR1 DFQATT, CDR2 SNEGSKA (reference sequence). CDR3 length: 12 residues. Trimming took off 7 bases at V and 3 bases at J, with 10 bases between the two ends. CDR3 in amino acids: CSGGTFKNIQYF. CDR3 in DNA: TGCAGTGGGGGGACCTTCAAAAACATTCAGTACTTC.

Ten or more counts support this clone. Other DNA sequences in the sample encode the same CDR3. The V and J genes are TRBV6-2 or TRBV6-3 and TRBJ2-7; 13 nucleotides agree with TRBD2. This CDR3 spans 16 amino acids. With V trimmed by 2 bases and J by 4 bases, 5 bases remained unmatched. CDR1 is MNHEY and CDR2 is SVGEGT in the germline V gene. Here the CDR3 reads CASSYGTSGTGYEQYF. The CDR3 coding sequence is TGTGCCAGCAGTTACGGGACTAGCGGGACTGGGTACGAGCAGTACTTC.

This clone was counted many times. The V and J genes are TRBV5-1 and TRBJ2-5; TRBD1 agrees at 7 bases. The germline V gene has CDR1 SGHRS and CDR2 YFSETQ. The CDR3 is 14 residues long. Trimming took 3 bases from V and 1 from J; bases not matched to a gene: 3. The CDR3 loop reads CASSSGTAQETQYF. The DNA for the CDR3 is TGCGCCAGCAGCTCCGGGACAGCCCAAGAGACCCAGTACTTC. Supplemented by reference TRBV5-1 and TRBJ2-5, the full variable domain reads KAGVTQTPRYLIKTRGQQVTLSCSPISGHRSVSWYQQTPGQGLQFLFEYFSETQRNKGNFPGRFSGRQFSNSRSEMNVSTLELGDSALYLCASSSGTAQETQYFGPGTRLLVL.

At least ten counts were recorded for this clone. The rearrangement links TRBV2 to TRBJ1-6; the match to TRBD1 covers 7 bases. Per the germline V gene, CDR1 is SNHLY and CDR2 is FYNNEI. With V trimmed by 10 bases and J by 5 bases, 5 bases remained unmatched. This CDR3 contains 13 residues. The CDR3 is CATQGQNNSPLHF. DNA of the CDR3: TGTGCCACCCAGGGACAGAATAATTCACCCCTCCACTTT.

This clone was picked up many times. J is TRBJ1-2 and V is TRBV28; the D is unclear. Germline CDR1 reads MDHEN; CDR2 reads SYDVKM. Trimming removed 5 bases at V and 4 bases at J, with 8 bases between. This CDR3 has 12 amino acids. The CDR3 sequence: CASSPRGYGYTF. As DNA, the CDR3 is TGTGCCAGCAGTCCCCGCGGCTATGGCTACACCTTC.

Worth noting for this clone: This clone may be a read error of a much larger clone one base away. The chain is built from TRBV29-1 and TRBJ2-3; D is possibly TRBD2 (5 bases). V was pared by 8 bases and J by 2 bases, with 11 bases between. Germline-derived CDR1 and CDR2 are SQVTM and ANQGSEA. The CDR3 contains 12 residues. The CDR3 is CSSKRDTDTQYF. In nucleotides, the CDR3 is TGCAGCTCCAAACGGGACACAGATACGCAGTATTTT.

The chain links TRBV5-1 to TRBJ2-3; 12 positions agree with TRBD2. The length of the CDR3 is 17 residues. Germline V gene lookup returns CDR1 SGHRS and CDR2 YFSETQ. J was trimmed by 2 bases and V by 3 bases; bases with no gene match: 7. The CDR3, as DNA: TGCGCCAGCAGCTCCCTAACTAGCGGGAGGACCACAGATACGCAGTATTTT. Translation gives CASSSLTSGRTTDTQYF. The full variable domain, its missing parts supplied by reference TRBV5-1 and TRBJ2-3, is KAGVTQTPRYLIKTRGQQVTLSCSPISGHRSVSWYQQTPGQGLQFLFEYFSETQRNKGNFPGRFSGRQFSNSRSEMNVSTLELGDSALYLCASSSLTSGRTTDTQYFGPGTRLTVL.

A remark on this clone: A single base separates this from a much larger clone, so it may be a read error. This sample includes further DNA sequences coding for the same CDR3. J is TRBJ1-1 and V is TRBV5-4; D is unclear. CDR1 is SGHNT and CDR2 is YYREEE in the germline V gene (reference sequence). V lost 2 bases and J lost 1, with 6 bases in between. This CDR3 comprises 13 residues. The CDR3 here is CASSLAENTEAFF. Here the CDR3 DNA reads TGTGCCAGCAGCTTAGCAGAGAACACTGAAGCTTTCTTT.

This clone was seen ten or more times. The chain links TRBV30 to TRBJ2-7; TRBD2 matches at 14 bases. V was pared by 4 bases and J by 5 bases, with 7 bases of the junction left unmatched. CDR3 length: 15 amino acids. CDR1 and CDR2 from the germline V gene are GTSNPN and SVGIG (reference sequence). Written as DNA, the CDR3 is TGTGCCTGGACCAAACCGGGACTAGCGGGAGACGAGCAGTACTTC. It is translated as CAWTKPGLAGDEQYF.

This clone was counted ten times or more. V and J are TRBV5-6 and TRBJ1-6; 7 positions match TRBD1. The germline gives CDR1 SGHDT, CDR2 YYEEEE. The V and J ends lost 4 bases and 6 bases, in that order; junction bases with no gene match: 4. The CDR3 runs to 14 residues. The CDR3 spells CASSRGQINSPLHF. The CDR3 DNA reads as TGTGCCAGCAGCCGGGGACAGATTAATTCACCCCTCCACTTT.

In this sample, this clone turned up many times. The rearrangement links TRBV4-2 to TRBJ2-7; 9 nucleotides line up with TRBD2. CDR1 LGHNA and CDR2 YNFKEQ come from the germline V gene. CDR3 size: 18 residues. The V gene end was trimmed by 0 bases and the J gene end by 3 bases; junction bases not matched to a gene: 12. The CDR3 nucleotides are TGTGCCAGCAGCCAAGAAACAGCTGAGGCTAGCGGGGTCTACGAGCAGTACTTC. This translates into CASSQETAEASGVYEQYF.

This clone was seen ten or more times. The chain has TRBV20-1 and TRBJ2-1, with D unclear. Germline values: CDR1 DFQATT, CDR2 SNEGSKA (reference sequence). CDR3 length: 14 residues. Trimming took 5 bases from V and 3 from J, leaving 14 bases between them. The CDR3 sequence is CSAGRPGIYNEQFF. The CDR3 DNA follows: TGCAGTGCTGGCCGCCCCGGCATCTACAATGAGCAGTTCTTC.

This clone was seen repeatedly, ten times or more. The DNA of the CDR3 is TGTGCCATCAGTGGGACAAGCTCTGGAAACACCATATATTTT. It encodes CAISGTSSGNTIYF. The V gene is TRBV10-3, the J gene TRBJ1-3; the D gene is possibly TRBD1 (5 bases). The CDR3 is 14 amino acids. CDR1 and CDR2 from the germline V gene are ENHRY and SYGVKD. The V end was cut by 4 bases, the J end by 0 bases, with 7 bases between.

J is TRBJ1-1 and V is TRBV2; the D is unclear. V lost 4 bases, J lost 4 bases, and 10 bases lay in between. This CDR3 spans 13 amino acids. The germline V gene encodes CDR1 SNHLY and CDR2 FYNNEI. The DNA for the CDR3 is TGTGCCAGCAGTGTTGGCTCCGTCACTGAAGCTTTCTTT. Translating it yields CASSVGSVTEAFF.